The subject of this entry is one T cell receptor (beta chain). The data originate from a study of cytomegalovirus exposure and HLA in healthy donors. With 60 Vbeta and 13 Jbeta primers, the PCR was carried out. Profiled with immunoSEQ multiplex PCR; TCRdb holds only in-frame clones, not every one. This sample has under 200,000 clones, with around 80% found just once. Germline V gene data show CDR1 as MRHNA and CDR2 as SNTAGT. Trimming removed 8 bases at V and 5 bases at J, with 12 bases between. The length of the CDR3 is 12 residues. The source of this sequence is a woman aged 40 to 49 in good health and CMV-seronegative. This chain uses TRBV6-4 with TRBJ1-1, with no clear D. The specimen was PBMCs. CDR3 in amino acids: CASYASGTEAFF. In nucleotides, the CDR3 is TGTGCCAGCTATGCCTCGGGGACTGAAGCTTTCTTT.